The 24 T cell receptor beta chains in this list originate from one sample, sequenced in a study of CD8+ T cells in alopecia areata (dated by TCRdb to the late 2010s). What this sample's time point label stands for: baseline before oral tofacitinib. The receptor library was made with the immunoSEQ multiplex PCR assay. RNA was extracted from all samples and reverse transcribed into cDNA, which served as template for TCR sequencing. Held by TCRdb, this immuneACCESS table contains in-frame sequences only and omits some clones. Under half of the omission traces to an unresolved V gene where checked; the cause of the rest is unknown. Counted in this sample were roughly 250,000 clones; about two thirds of them appeared once. Around 1.2% of the sample is taken by the ten largest. Sequencing was performed on CD4+ T cells sorted from blood, taken at week 0. These receptors came from a human donor with alopecia areata.

The V call is TRBV7-2, the J call TRBJ2-2, with D unresolved. Trimming removed 5 bases at V and 4 bases at J, with 14 bases between. Per the germline V gene, CDR1 is SGHTA and CDR2 is FQGNSA. The CDR3 runs to 15 residues. The CDR3 here is CASSPVRAATGELFF. CDR3 nucleotides: TGTGCCAGCAGCCCTGTTCGGGCGGCCACCGGGGAGCTGTTTTTT.

This clone has only one observation. The chain recombines TRBV10-3 with TRBJ2-7; tentative D call: TRBD1 (5 bases). Germline V gives CDR1 ENHRY, CDR2 SYGVKD. The CDR3 is made up of 12 amino acids. The ends were cut back, 11 bases at V and 2 bases at J, with 13 bases in the middle. The chain's CDR3 is CAQLPRAYEQYF. DNA for the CDR3: TGTGCCCAACTCCCCAGGGCCTACGAGCAGTACTTC.

The rearrangement joins TRBV30 to TRBJ1-2; D not certain. There are 13 residues in the CDR3. Trimming pared 2 bases from V and 0 bases from J, leaving 7 bases between. Per germline, CDR1 GTSNPN and CDR2 SVGIG (reference sequence). CDR3 residues: CAWSRGSNYGYTF. The CDR3 DNA reads TGTGCCTGGAGTCGAGGGTCTAACTATGGCTACACCTTC.

About this clone itself: The same CDR3 also results from other DNA sequences found in this sample. This chain joins TRBV6-1 and TRBJ2-5; 7 nucleotides align to TRBD1. CDR1 and CDR2 (germline): MNHNS, SASEGT. With V trimmed by 5 bases and J by 5 bases, 5 bases remained unmatched. This CDR3 is built from 13 residues. The CDR3 DNA sequence: TGTGCCAGCAGTCGGGACAGAGAGGAGACCCAGTACTTC. Amino acids: CASSRDREETQYF.

The chain employs TRBV29-1 and TRBJ2-3, with D unresolved. Deletions cut 8 bases from V and 6 bases from J, with 21 bases between. The germline gives CDR1 SQVTM, CDR2 ANQGSEA. The CDR3 is 14 amino acids. The chain's CDR3 is CSSHLWSTRDTQYF. The CDR3 DNA reads as TGCAGCTCCCACCTGTGGAGCACTCGGGATACGCAGTATTTT.

The CDR3 spells CSVEGDGALSYGYTF. The DNA of the CDR3 is TGCAGCGTTGAGGGGGACGGGGCCCTTTCCTATGGCTACACCTTC. This chain connects TRBV29-1 to TRBJ1-2; TRBD1 is a possible D gene (5 bases). The V end lost 3 bases, the J end lost 4 bases, and 18 bases lay between the germline ends. This CDR3 is 15 amino acids long. Germline V lookup: CDR1 SQVTM, CDR2 ANQGSEA.

The chain recombines TRBV30 with TRBJ1-5; D perhaps matches TRBD1 (5 bases). The germline gives CDR1 GTSNPN, CDR2 SVGIG (reference sequence). Trimming removed 5 bases at V and 0 bases at J, with 8 bases between. The CDR3 length is 13 residues. CDR3 region: CAWETGSNQPQHF. CDR3 sequence (DNA): TGTGCCTGGGAAACAGGTAGCAATCAGCCCCAGCATTTT. Full variable domain (outside the CDR3, taken from reference TRBV30 and TRBJ1-5): SQTIHQWPATLVQPVGSPLSLECTVEGTSNPNLYWYRQAAGRGLQLLFYSVGIGQISSEVPQNLSASRPQDRQFILSSKKLLLSDSGFYLCAWETGSNQPQHFGDGTRLSIL.

The chain is built from TRBV29-1 and TRBJ2-1; TRBD1 might be the D (5 bases). CDR1 SQVTM and CDR2 ANQGSEA come from the germline V gene. The length of the CDR3 is 13 residues. Trimming stripped 6 bases from V and 5 bases from J, with 14 bases between. The CDR3 reads CSVRPYRNNEQFF. The CDR3 coding sequence is TGCAGCGTCCGGCCTTACAGGAACAATGAGCAGTTCTTC.

The chain uses TRBV5-4 and TRBJ2-7; 10 bases map to TRBD2. The V gene's germline CDR1 is SGHNT and CDR2 YYREEE (reference sequence). The CDR3 runs to 15 residues. Unmatched junction bases numbered 5, after V lost 3 bases and J lost 2 bases. For the CDR3, the DNA is TGTGCCAGCAGCTGGGGAGGGACTAGCGCCTACGAGCAGTACTTC. Residues: CASSWGGTSAYEQYF. The variable domain in full, with the rest retrieved from reference TRBV5-4 and TRBJ2-7, is ETGVTQSPTHLIKTRGQQVTLRCSSQSGHNTVSWYQQALGQGPQFIFQYYREEENGRGNFPPRFSGLQFPNYSSELNVNALELDDSALYLCASSWGGTSAYEQYFGPGTRLTVT.

CDR3: CSVERGEYTEAFF. The CDR3 region has the DNA TGCAGCGTTGAACGGGGAGAGTACACTGAAGCTTTCTTT. The chain links TRBV29-1 to TRBJ1-1; D remains unclear. CDR1 is SQVTM, CDR2 ANQGSEA, per germline. There are 13 residues in the CDR3. Between the trimmed V and J ends, which lost 2 bases and 3 bases, there was a span of 10 bases. Filled out from reference TRBV29-1 and TRBJ1-1, the complete variable domain reads SAVISQKPSRDICQRGTSLTIQCQVDSQVTMMFWYRQQPGQSLTLIATANQGSEATYESGFVIDKFPISRPNLTFSTLTVSNMSPEDSSIYLCSVERGEYTEAFFGQGTRLTVV.

The chain is built from TRBV29-1 and TRBJ2-5, with a weak D call TRBD1 (6 bases). V was shortened by 7 bases and J by 4 bases, with 13 bases between the two germline ends. CDR1 and CDR2 from the germline V gene are SQVTM and ANQGSEA. CDR3 length equals 12 residues. The CDR3 loop is CSGNRELETQYF. DNA of the CDR3: TGCAGCGGAAACAGGGAGTTAGAGACCCAGTACTTC.

V usage is TRBV4-3 and J usage is TRBJ2-5, with no clear D. Germline V gives CDR1 LGHNA, CDR2 YSLEER. The CDR3 is made up of 13 amino acids. Trimming pared 4 bases from V and 4 bases from J, leaving 10 bases between. CDR3: CASSLLVGETQYF. The CDR3 bases are TGCGCCAGCAGCCTACTTGTGGGAGAGACCCAGTACTTC.

The chain joins TRBV5-1 to TRBJ1-1; 9 nucleotides agree with TRBD1. Trimming removed 4 bases from V and 4 bases from J; junction bases left unmatched: 5. The CDR3 covers 14 residues. Germline-derived CDR1 and CDR2 are SGHRS and YFSETQ. The CDR3 region has the DNA TGCGCCAGCAGCCGGACAGGGGAAGGCACTGAAGCTTTCTTT. Protein product: CASSRTGEGTEAFF.

The rearrangement links TRBV15 to TRBJ2-1; D remains ambiguous. Germline CDR1 is LNHNV and CDR2 is YYDKDF (reference sequence). V lost 4 bases and J lost 6, with 16 bases in between. CDR3 length equals 15 residues. CDR3 amino acids: CATSTGTYIPNEQFF. The CDR3 coding sequence is TGTGCCACCAGCACGGGCACCTACATTCCCAATGAGCAGTTCTTC.

This clone was seen a handful of times. The chain couples TRBV30 to TRBJ2-3, with TRBD2 identical over 11 bases. Germline-derived CDR1 and CDR2 are GTSNPN and SVGIG (reference sequence). CDR3 length: 14 residues. Unmatched junction bases numbered 0, after V lost 3 bases and J lost 1 base. The CDR3 coding sequence is TGTGCCTGGAGACTAGCGGGGGGCACAGATACGCAGTATTTT. It codes for CAWRLAGGTDTQYF.

In its sample, this clone was seen once. The chain uses TRBV25-1 and TRBJ2-7; 9 bases align to TRBD1. CDR1 MGHDK and CDR2 SYGVNS come from the germline V gene. CDR3 size: 14 residues. V shed 6 bases, J shed 3 bases, and the junction held 6 bases outside the gene matches. This chain's CDR3 is CASSAGTGHYEQYF. CDR3 bases: TGTGCCAGCAGCGCCGGGACAGGGCACTACGAGCAGTACTTC.

This clone was detected only a few times. The rearrangement uses TRBV6-5 and TRBJ1-6, with D possibly being TRBD1 (5 bases). Trimming left V 0 bases short and J 10 bases short, with 10 bases between. CDR1 is MNHEY and CDR2 is SVGAGI in the germline V gene. The CDR3 is made up of 14 amino acids. The CDR3 DNA sequence: TGTGCCAGCAGTTACTCGAGCCGGGACTCACCCCTCCACTTT. Residues: CASSYSSRDSPLHF.

The genes are TRBV30 and TRBJ2-7; D unclear. This CDR3 has 15 amino acids. Germline V lookup: CDR1 GTSNPN, CDR2 SVGIG (reference sequence). Trimming left V 0 bases short and J 0 bases short, with 12 bases between. Here the CDR3 reads CAWSVLGLSSYEQYF. In DNA form, the CDR3 reads TGTGCCTGGAGTGTACTGGGTCTAAGCTCCTACGAGCAGTACTTC.

V is TRBV12-5 and J is TRBJ2-1, with 7 nucleotides matching TRBD2. Losses at the gene ends were 5 bases for V and 4 bases for J; bases not matched to a gene: 5. CDR3 length: 14 residues. Germline V gene sequence: CDR1 LGHNT, CDR2 FRNRAP. As DNA, the CDR3 is TGTGCTAGTGGTCCGACCGGGGGGTACAATGAGCAGTTCTTC. This codes for CASGPTGGYNEQFF.

This clone was detected once. The genes are TRBV29-1 and TRBJ2-3, with unresolved D. CDR3 length: 13 amino acids. V was clipped by 3 bases and J by 1 base, with 8 bases between them. Germline V gene data show CDR1 as SQVTM and CDR2 as ANQGSEA. The CDR3 protein is CSVEGTRTDTQYF. Written as DNA, the CDR3 is TGCAGCGTTGAGGGAACCCGCACAGATACGCAGTATTTT.

This clone was found a few times. The CDR3 DNA reads as TGTGCCAGCAGTTTCACGACAGGGTATGGCTACACCTTC. Amino acid sequence: CASSFTTGYGYTF. The chain recombines TRBV6-5 with TRBJ1-2, with 7 bases aligning to TRBD1. This CDR3 region has 13 residues. The germline V gene encodes CDR1 MNHEY and CDR2 SVGAGI. The ends lost 4 bases at V and 5 bases at J; junction bases unmatched: 4.

This clone has a handful of counts. The chain has TRBV10-3 and TRBJ2-1, with a weak D call TRBD2 (5 bases). CDR1 and CDR2 (germline): ENHRY, SYGVKD. The CDR3 is 12 residues long. V dropped 5 bases and J dropped 15 bases, with 17 bases sitting between them. In nucleotides, the CDR3 is TGTGCCATCAGTAACCCGTCGGGGTTCTTGTTCTTC. It is translated as CAISNPSGFLFF.

This clone has just one count. The chain is built from TRBV30 and TRBJ1-3; tentative D call: TRBD1 (5 bases). V gave up 2 bases and J gave up 9 bases, with 5 bases separating them. The CDR3 contains 10 residues. CDR1 is GTSNPN and CDR2 is SVGIG in the germline V gene (reference sequence). The CDR3 loop reads CAWSRGTIYF. DNA of the CDR3: TGTGCCTGGAGTAGGGGCACCATATATTTT.

The chain links TRBV27 to TRBJ2-3, with 8 bases identical to TRBD2. The V and J ends lost 1 base and 1 base, in that order; junction bases with no gene match: 7. CDR1 is MNHEY and CDR2 is SMNVEV in the germline V gene (reference sequence). The CDR3 spans 17 residues. Here the CDR3 reads CASSLWASGWGTDTQYF. The CDR3 DNA reads TGTGCCAGCAGTTTATGGGCTAGCGGGTGGGGCACAGATACGCAGTATTTT.